This TCR beta chain came from a study of cytomegalovirus exposure and HLA in healthy donors. Trimming took 3 bases from V and 0 from J; bases not matched to a gene: 14. The germline V gene encodes CDR1 MDHEN and CDR2 SYDVKM. CDR3 length equals 20 residues. The PCR employed 60 Vbeta primers together with 13 Jbeta primers. Sequenced by immunoSEQ multiplex PCR; TCRdb stores in-frame clones only, minus some. Among 110,000 to 150,000 clones, about 79% were seen once, and the ten largest hold 1.5% to 2%. In its sample, this clone was seen a few times. What was sequenced was PBMCs. V and J are TRBV28 and TRBJ2-2; 9 nucleotides match TRBD1. The origin of this receptor is a woman between 25 and 40 years old in good health and CMV-seronegative. CDR3 loop: CASSFFLGQGSFANTGELFF. The CDR3 DNA reads TGTGCCAGCAGTTTTTTCTTAGGACAGGGGTCGTTCGCGAACACCGGGGAGCTGTTTTTT.